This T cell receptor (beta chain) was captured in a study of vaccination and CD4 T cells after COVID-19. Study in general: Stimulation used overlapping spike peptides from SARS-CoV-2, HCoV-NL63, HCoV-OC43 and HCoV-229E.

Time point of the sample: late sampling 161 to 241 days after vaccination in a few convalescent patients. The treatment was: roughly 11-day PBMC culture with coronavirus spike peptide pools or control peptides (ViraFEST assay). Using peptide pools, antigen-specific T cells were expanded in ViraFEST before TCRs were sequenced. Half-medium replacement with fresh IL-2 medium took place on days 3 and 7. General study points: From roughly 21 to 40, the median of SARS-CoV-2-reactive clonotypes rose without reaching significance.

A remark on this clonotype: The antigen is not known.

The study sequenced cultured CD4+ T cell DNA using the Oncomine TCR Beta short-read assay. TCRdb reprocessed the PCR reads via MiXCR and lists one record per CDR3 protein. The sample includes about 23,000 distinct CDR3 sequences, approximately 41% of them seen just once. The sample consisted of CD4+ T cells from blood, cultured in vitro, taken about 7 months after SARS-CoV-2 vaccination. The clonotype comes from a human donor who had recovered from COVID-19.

The CDR3 nucleotides are TGTGCCAGCAGCCTCCTGGCTAGTGAAGCCTACGAGCAGTACTTC. It specifies CASSLLASEAYEQYF. The chain carries TRBV5-8 and TRBJ2-7; D remains ambiguous. This CDR3 spans 15 amino acids. Trimming pared 4 bases from V and 2 bases from J, leaving 16 bases between. Germline loops: CDR1 SGHTS, CDR2 YDEGEE.